This T cell receptor beta chain appears in the sequencing data of a study of CD8 T cells in ankylosing spondylitis. The study, taken as a whole, reports: Seemingly distinctive of ankylosing spondylitis blood was a TCR beta motif formed by eight highly homologous variants.

TCRdb passed the 5' RACE reads through MiXCR, listing each CDR3 protein once. The repertoire holds 130,000 or so distinct CDR3 sequences, with 17% as singletons. The CDR3 length is 18 residues. From germline, CDR1 is SGDLS and CDR2 YYNGEE. V was pared by 1 base and J by 0 bases, with 17 bases between. Concerning this clonotype itself: Its target is not known.

Input material: blood, either unsorted or a sorted T cell fraction (not recorded which). The chain carries TRBV9 and TRBJ2-1, with D perhaps TRBD2 (5 bases). The sequence came from a male donor with ankylosing spondylitis. For the CDR3, the DNA is TGTGCCAGCAGCGTAACCTCTTCCGGGATAAGCTCCTACAATGAGCAGTTCTTC. This translates into CASSVTSSGISSYNEQFF. Full variable domain (missing parts from reference TRBV9 and TRBJ2-1): DSGVTQTPKHLITATGQRVTLRCSPRSGDLSVYWYQQSLDQGLQFLIQYYNGEERAKGNILERFSAQQFPDLHSELNLSSLELGDSALYFCASSVTSSGISSYNEQFFGPGTRLTVL.